This T cell receptor (beta chain) appears in the sequencing data of a study of shared clonotypes between healthy human individuals. The CDR3 has 15 amino acids. CDR1 is MNHEY and CDR2 is SMNVEV in the germline V gene (reference sequence). Deletions cut 4 bases from V and 4 bases from J, with 13 bases between. The study ran the assay at deep level. TCRdb keeps only in-frame clones here, not all; method: immunoSEQ multiplex PCR. The sample yields some 2.1 million clones, roughly 94% seen once. Sequencing used naive CD4+ T cells sorted from blood. Stated subset: CD45RA+ positively selected. The rearrangement uses TRBV27 and TRBJ2-2; tentative D call: TRBD1 (6 bases). The TCR originated in a man between 18 and 29 years old in good health. The CDR3, as DNA: TGTGCCAGCAGTTCCGCCACAGGGACCACCGGGGAGCTGTTTTTT. Its translation: CASSSATGTTGELFF.